This TCR beta chain was identified during a study of blood T cell repertoires in COVID-19. V was clipped by 3 bases and J by 2 bases; unmatched bases: 3. Germline V gives CDR1 LGHDT, CDR2 YNNKEL (reference sequence). CDR3 length equals 16 residues. Methods used by the authors: How many nucleated cells were present was estimated from reference gene primer amplification. Data came from immunoSEQ multiplex PCR; TCRdb stores just in-frame clones and leaves some out. V, J and clone size reflect that table, while D and trimming were determined from the DNA. Here the sample spans 200,000 to 300,000 clones, 81% being singletons.

The receptor comes from a woman older than 75 with acute or convalescent COVID-19. V is TRBV3-1 (or the pseudogene TRBV3-2) and J is TRBJ1-3; 11 bases match TRBD1. The specimen sequenced was peripheral blood. Here the CDR3 DNA reads TGTGCCAGCAGCCAGCGGACAGGGGGCGCTGGAAACACCATATATTTT. This sequence encodes CASSQRTGGAGNTIYF.